These T cell receptor beta chains were read from a single sample in a study of blood T cell repertoires in COVID-19. The repertoire was sequenced with immunoSEQ multiplex PCR; TCRdb's copy has only in-frame clones and lacks some. In the table there are 200,000 to 250,000 clones, around 85% of which are singletons. Sample: PBMCs or T cells enriched from blood (not recorded which). These receptors all stem from a woman aged 50 to 65 in a cohort exposed to, infected with or recovered from COVID-19 (not recorded which). The CDR3 runs from the conserved cysteine through the conserved F or W. D genes are given only for firm matches. Not every row has a clone size; where given, it reads once, few, many or a size class.

size,J,V,D,CDR3,DNA
once,TRBJ1-2,TRBV7-2,.,CASSLVAGTLNYGYTF,TGTGCCAGCAGCTTAGTGGCAGGGACACTTAACTATGGCTACACCTTC
.,TRBJ1-2,TRBV3-1/TRBV3-2,TRBD1,CASSQDTGAFEGWSGYTF,TGTGCCAGCAGCCAAGATACAGGGGCTTTCGAAGGCTGGAGTGGCTACACCTTC
.,TRBJ2-7,TRBV28,TRBD1,CASEGTGGPYEQYF,TGTGCCAGCGAGGGGACAGGGGGCCCTTACGAGCAGTACTTC
.,TRBJ1-1,TRBV6-5,.,CASRKQGLNTEAFF,TGTGCCAGCAGGAAACAGGGCTTGAACACTGAAGCTTTCTTT
once,TRBJ2-5,TRBV3-1/TRBV3-2,TRBD2,CASSPGTSFWTQYF,TGTGCCAGCAGCCCTGGGACTAGCTTTTGGACCCAGTACTTC
.,TRBJ1-1,TRBV4-2,.,CASSLGTSNTEAFF,TGTGCCAGCAGCCTCGGGACATCGAACACTGAAGCTTTCTTT
.,TRBJ1-2,TRBV6-1,.,CASSESLRVGYTF,TGTGCCAGCAGTGAAAGCTTGAGGGTTGGCTACACCTTC
.,TRBJ2-3,TRBV5-1,TRBD1,CASSTDRHTDTQYF,TGCGCCAGCAGCACGGACAGGCACACAGATACGCAGTATTTT
once,TRBJ1-4,TRBV3-1/TRBV3-2,.,CASSWSAGEKLFF,TGTGCCAGCAGCTGGTCAGCGGGGGAAAAACTGTTTTTT
once,TRBJ2-1,TRBV12-5,TRBD1,CATRVGTGDNEQFF,TGTGCTACCAGGGTTGGGACAGGGGACAATGAGCAGTTCTTC
.,TRBJ2-3,TRBV3-1/TRBV3-2,.,CASSQDGTWGGSLYTQYF,TGTGCCAGCAGCCAAGATGGGACGTGGGGGGGCTCTTTATATACGCAGTATTTT
.,TRBJ1-2,TRBV5-4,TRBD1,CASTSPGQGPVGTF,TGTGCCAGCACCTCACCGGGACAGGGGCCAGTCGGCACCTTC
.,TRBJ1-6,TRBV27,.,CASSITGSIPSPLHF,TGTGCCAGCAGTATCACAGGGTCAATACCTTCACCCCTCCACTTT
.,TRBJ1-1,TRBV14,.,CARSQGRTDPGTEAFF,TGTGCCAGGAGCCAAGGGAGGACAGATCCGGGTACTGAAGCTTTCTTT
few,TRBJ2-1,TRBV5-6,TRBD1,CASSMTGVGEQFF,TGTGCCAGCAGTATGACAGGGGTCGGTGAGCAGTTCTTC
.,TRBJ2-1,TRBV2,.,CASESLREQFF,TGTGCCAGTGAGTCCCTCCGCGAGCAGTTCTTC
.,TRBJ2-5,TRBV19,TRBD2,CASREPTSPRETQYF,TGTGCCAGTAGGGAACCGACTAGCCCCCGGGAGACCCAGTACTTC
.,TRBJ1-1,TRBV5-1,.,CASSLLAENTEAFF,TGCGCCAGCAGCTTGTTGGCAGAGAACACTGAAGCTTTCTTT
.,TRBJ2-4,TRBV5-6,TRBD1,CASSTTGMWNIQYF,TGTGCCAGCAGCACGACAGGGATGTGGAACATTCAGTACTTC
.,TRBJ2-5,TRBV5-1,.,CASSLFTGEVETQYF,TGCGCCAGCAGCTTATTTACAGGGGAGGTGGAGACCCAGTACTTC
.,TRBJ2-1,TRBV6-5,.,CAGGQRGQGVGEQFF,TGTGCCGGGGGGCAGAGGGGGCAGGGGGTCGGTGAGCAGTTCTTC
once,TRBJ1-3,TRBV10-3,.,CAIAGDRSGNTIYF,TGTGCCATCGCAGGGGATCGCTCTGGAAACACCATATATTTT
.,TRBJ1-1,TRBV6-4,.,CASRGRDHEAFF,TGTGCCAGCAGGGGGAGGGACCACGAAGCTTTCTTT
.,TRBJ1-1,TRBV27,.,CASRGGAGRAEAFF,TGTGCCAGCAGAGGGGGGGCGGGGAGAGCTGAAGCTTTCTTT
once,TRBJ1-2,TRBV6-5,.,CASNLIGGGNYGYTF,TGTGCCAGCAACCTAATAGGGGGGGGGAACTATGGCTACACCTTC
once,TRBJ1-2,TRBV5-4,.,CASSWDLDYTF,TGTGCCAGCAGCTGGGACTTGGACTACACCTTC
.,TRBJ1-1,TRBV15,.,CATSRDKGVNTEAFF,TGTGCCACCAGCAGAGACAAAGGGGTCAACACTGAAGCTTTCTTT
few,TRBJ2-3,TRBV9,.,CASSVGPGASGTDTQYF,TGTGCCAGCAGCGTAGGACCCGGGGCTAGCGGCACAGATACGCAGTATTTT
.,TRBJ1-1,TRBV6-5,.,CASIPPGGAHTEAFF,TGTGCCAGCATCCCCCCCGGGGGTGCGCACACTGAAGCTTTCTTT
.,TRBJ1-5,TRBV27,.,CASSLQGFNQPQHF,TGTGCCAGCAGTTTACAGGGTTTCAATCAGCCCCAGCATTTT
.,TRBJ2-7,TRBV7-2,.,CASSLGANSYEQYF,TGTGCCAGCAGCTTAGGCGCCAACTCCTACGAGCAGTACTTC
.,TRBJ1-1,TRBV29-1,.,CSVVPVNTEAFF,TGCAGCGTTGTCCCGGTGAACACTGAAGCTTTCTTT
.,TRBJ1-1,TRBV9,TRBD1,CASSVDRGQAFF,TGTGCCAGCAGCGTTGACAGGGGGCAAGCTTTCTTT
few,TRBJ1-2,TRBV7-2,TRBD1,CASSFGGGARGYTF,TGTGCCAGCAGCTTTGGAGGGGGCGCTAGGGGCTACACCTTC
once,TRBJ2-7,TRBV3-1/TRBV3-2,.,CASSQRGGYSYEQYF,TGTGCCAGCAGCCAAAGAGGGGGTTATTCCTACGAGCAGTACTTC
few,TRBJ1-6,TRBV7-3,TRBD1,CASSHGTENSPLHF,TGTGCCAGCAGCCACGGGACAGAAAATTCACCCCTCCACTTT
.,TRBJ2-3,TRBV5-1,.,CASSLDFGTDTQYF,TGCGCCAGTTCCCTGGACTTTGGCACAGATACGCAGTATTTT
.,TRBJ1-3,TRBV10-1,.,CASSESGPGNTIYF,TGCGCCAGCAGTGAGTCGGGGCCTGGAAACACCATATATTTT
few,TRBJ2-5,TRBV28,TRBD2,CASSPMGRGNQETQYF,TGTGCCAGCAGCCCAATGGGGCGGGGGAACCAAGAGACCCAGTACTTC
.,TRBJ1-2,TRBV6-5,.,CASSTPAGPYGYTF,TGTGCCAGCAGTACCCCCGCAGGCCCTTATGGCTACACCTTC
.,TRBJ1-1,TRBV18,.,CASSPSGFRGAWGNTEAFF,TGTGCCAGCTCACCAAGTGGTTTCCGGGGGGCCTGGGGGAACACTGAAGCTTTCTTT
.,TRBJ2-7,TRBV2,.,CASTLYSSEQYF,TGTGCCAGCACCCTCTACTCGTCCGAGCAGTACTTC
.,TRBJ1-1,TRBV30,.,CAWFPGEGNTEAFF,TGTGCCTGGTTCCCTGGGGAGGGGAACACTGAAGCTTTCTTT
.,TRBJ2-7,TRBV18,TRBD1,CASSPDRGPNEQYF,TGTGCCAGCTCACCAGACAGGGGCCCAAACGAGCAGTACTTC
.,TRBJ1-3,TRBV15,.,CATSTGAGNTIYF,TGTGCCACCAGCACAGGGGCGGGAAACACCATATATTTT
few,TRBJ2-7,TRBV18,.,CASSVGQTYEQYF,TGTGCCAGCTCAGTCGGACAAACCTACGAGCAGTACTTC
.,TRBJ1-2,TRBV3-1/TRBV3-2,TRBD1,CASSHLFGTGPGYTF,TGTGCCAGCAGCCACCTCTTCGGGACAGGGCCTGGCTACACCTTC
.,TRBJ1-3,TRBV15,.,CATSRDQWGNTIYF,TGTGCCACCAGCAGAGATCAGTGGGGAAACACCATATATTTT
.,TRBJ2-1,TRBV7-2,.,CASRKREAGISYNEQFF,TGTGCCAGCAGAAAAAGGGAGGCGGGGATCTCCTACAATGAGCAGTTCTTC
.,TRBJ2-2,TRBV5-1,TRBD2,CASSQRTSGNTGELFF,TGCGCCAGCAGCCAACGGACTAGCGGTAACACCGGGGAGCTGTTTTTT
.,TRBJ1-3,TRBV19,.,CASSTRAGSGNTIYF,TGTGCCAGTAGTACGAGAGCTGGCTCTGGAAACACCATATATTTT
.,TRBJ1-1,TRBV5-4,.,CASSFAKNTEAFF,TGTGCCAGCAGCTTCGCTAAGAACACTGAAGCTTTCTTT
.,TRBJ2-1,TRBV7-2,.,CASSLSVSGLLGEQFF,TGTGCCAGCAGCTTATCTGTTAGCGGATTGCTTGGTGAGCAGTTCTTC
.,TRBJ2-3,TRBV10-3,.,CAISEYSNTITDTQYF,TGTGCCATCAGTGAGTACAGTAACACGATCACAGATACGCAGTATTTT
once,TRBJ1-5,TRBV10-3,.,CAISVAGPKSDSNQPQHF,TGTGCCATCAGTGTCGCGGGGCCCAAATCGGATAGCAATCAGCCCCAGCATTTT
.,TRBJ2-4,TRBV29-1,TRBD2,CSVEDVTSGVIAKNIQYF,TGCAGCGTTGAAGACGTGACTAGCGGGGTTATAGCCAAAAACATTCAGTACTTC
.,TRBJ2-7,TRBV29-1,TRBD1,CSVAGGGQGAYEQYF,TGCAGCGTTGCAGGAGGGGGACAGGGGGCGTACGAGCAGTACTTC
.,TRBJ2-7,TRBV6-2/TRBV6-3,.,CASSYNDRYYEQYF,TGTGCCAGCAGTTACAATGACAGGTACTACGAGCAGTACTTC
.,TRBJ2-1,TRBV11-1,.,CASSPGGGVEQFF,TGTGCCAGCAGCCCGGGGGGCGGGGTTGAGCAGTTCTTC
.,TRBJ1-5,TRBV2,.,CASSEGGGQPQHF,TGTGCCAGCAGTGAAGGGGGGGGACAGCCCCAGCATTTT